This T cell receptor beta chain was retrieved from a study of blood T cell repertoires in COVID-19. The Seattle site enrolled patients during active infection and followed them longitudinally. The repertoire was sequenced with immunoSEQ multiplex PCR; TCRdb's copy has only in-frame clones and lacks some. The sample includes about 390,000 clones, around 87% of them seen just once. Sequencing was carried out using peripheral blood. This receptor was identified in a woman aged 60-70 years with COVID-19, enrolled during active disease.

The CDR3: CASTPAGGSLGQLFF. In DNA form, the CDR3 reads TGTGCCAGCACCCCAGCCGGGGGGTCTCTTGGTCAACTGTTTTTT. The V and J genes are TRBV6-5 and TRBJ1-4; D is perhaps TRBD1 (5 bases). Trimming took 7 bases from V and 12 from J, leaving 24 bases between them. This CDR3 contains 15 residues. Germline V CDR1 and CDR2: MNHEY, SVGAGI.